This T cell receptor (beta chain) was identified in a study of CD8 T cells in Susac syndrome (dated by TCRdb to between 2019 and 2020). Regarding the study in general: Of the Susac syndrome patients who were sequenced, fewer than ten were in clinical remission while six had clinically active disease. Susac syndrome patients were therapy-naive, on corticosteroids (some also receiving IVIg), or on IVIg alone at blood withdrawal. Repertoire sequencing was used to test whether CD8+ T cell activation and differentiation in Susac syndrome was antigen driven. The clonality of the CD8+ T cell repertoire was compared across about 12 healthy donors, some 14 Susac syndrome patients and under 18 multiple sclerosis patients.

This clonotype occurred once. Its recognized antigen is unknown. Qualities for individual bases were not recorded, and no much larger clone is one base off. Just one read gives weak support. The investigation overall reported the following: The number of individuals in the TCR sequencing and HLA analysis was recognized as being relatively small. Susac syndrome CD8+ repertoires showed clonal expansion, highest in CD8+ TEMRA cells and greater in clinically active than remitting patients. Around 16 and five Susac-specific public clones were found in the total CD8+ and CD8+ TEMRA repertoires, respectively.

Looking up the germline V gene yields CDR1 MNHEY and CDR2 SVGEGT. V and J are truncated by 0 bases and 6 bases respectively, leaving an intervening sequence of 12 bases. The CDR3, from cysteine to phenylalanine, totals 14 residues. The only DNA kept is the CDR3, 42 bases in frame from the first base. Peripheral blood CD8+ and CD4+ T cells from healthy donors, Susac syndrome patients and multiple sclerosis patients were profiled by high-throughput TCR beta sequencing. Susac syndrome patients met recently defined diagnostic criteria for definite or probable disease. CD8+ TEMRA cells were enriched by FACS, while bulk CD8+ and CD4+ T cells were purified by magnetic negative isolation. Blood was collected in EDTA tubes and processed within 24 hours, with PBMCs isolated through density gradient centrifugation. PBMCs destined for TCR sequencing were cryopreserved in liquid nitrogen and later thawed in a 37 °C water bath. The sorted or isolated CD4+, CD8+ and CD8+ TEMRA cells reached a purity of at least 90%.

RNA was extracted with the RNeasy kit and about 0.45 to 1 ug was reverse transcribed using random hexamers. The immunoSEQ multiplex PCR assay, which covers 54 Vbeta and 13 Jbeta segments, was used to amplify TCR beta CDR3 regions. PCR amplification bias was corrected by using a synthetic template baseline for primer optimization and computational correction. As for the authors' bioinformatics: Reads were annotated to V, D and J genes per IMGT and analyzed with immunoSEQ Analyzer, keeping only productive sequences. To calculate clonality, Shannon entropy was normalized by log2 of the number of productive unique sequences and then subtracted from one. For each patient and control, public and private clones were evaluated within the 100 most prevalent clones. Susac-specific clones were defined as absent from healthy and MS cohorts, around 970 published viral clones and other ImmuneACCESS disease sequences. TCRdb applied fastp at Q25 and MiXCR to the public reads, then kept only in-frame beta chains. Every entry covers one CDR3 protein and lists the most common genes and DNA from its rows. The V and J calls and clone size are TCRdb's, not the authors'. Counted in this sample were around 79,000 distinct CDR3 sequences; 94% of them appeared once. The ten biggest clones cover about 0.5% of the sample.

The chain joins TRBV6-2 or TRBV6-3 to TRBJ2-7; TRBD2 is perhaps the D gene, given 6 matching bases. The sequence was obtained from a human donor with Susac syndrome. The sample comprised CD8+ T cells from PBMCs. This receptor carries the CDR3 CASSYSGGDGEQYF. The nucleotide sequence reads TGTGCCAGCAGTTACTCCGGGGGAGATGGCGAGCAGTACTTC.